This T cell receptor beta chain was captured in a study of T cell changes during pregnancy in multiple sclerosis. Germline V CDR1 and CDR2: ENHRY, SYGVKD. V trimming: 6 bases; J trimming: 5 bases; junction bases outside the gene matches: 2. The CDR3 loop spans 12 amino acids. Data came from immunoSEQ multiplex PCR; TCRdb stores just in-frame clones and leaves some out. The sample contains 59,000 or so clones, 92% of which appear only once. This receptor was taken from a female donor in good health, enrolled as a control in a pregnancy study. Sequenced here: peripheral blood, sampled in the third trimester of pregnancy. The chain combines TRBV10-3 with TRBJ2-5; 8 bases agree with TRBD1. For the CDR3, the DNA is TGTGCCATCAGAGGACAGGGCGAGACCCAGTACTTC. This gives the protein CAIRGQGETQYF.